This T cell receptor beta chain is drawn from a study of chemoradiotherapy in HPV16-positive cancers. Method: immunoSEQ multiplex PCR; TCRdb's copy keeps in-frame clones and lacks some. Of roughly 5,100 clones listed, roughly 71% were seen once; the top ten hold 12%. This clone was seen only once. CDR1 LNHDA and CDR2 SQIVND come from the germline V gene (reference sequence). V lost 7 bases, J lost 2 bases, and 4 bases stayed unmatched. The CDR3 runs to 13 residues. Here the sequenced sample was tumor tissue, taken from a patient who underwent chemoradiotherapy. This TCR derives from a human donor with HPV-associated anogenital cancer. This chain connects TRBV19 to TRBJ1-2, with 7 bases aligning to TRBD1. DNA for the CDR3: TGTGCCAGTACTACGGGACAGAACTATGGCTACACCTTC. Encoded protein: CASTTGQNYGYTF. Full variable domain (rest looked up from reference TRBV19 and TRBJ1-2): DGGITQSPKYLFRKEGQNVTLSCEQNLNHDAMYWYRQDPGQGLRLIYYSQIVNDFQKGDIAEGYSVSREKKESFPLTVTSAQKNPTAFYLCASTTGQNYGYTFGSGTRLTVV.